Listed here is a single TCR beta chain. This entry comes from a study of blood T cell repertoires in COVID-19. In terms of age and location, participants ranged from roughly 18 to 95 years and lived in about 25 US areas. A COVID-19 case was met by exposed participants within 2 weeks before study entry. Study processing details: Scientists estimated how many nucleated cells there were by amplifying reference gene primers. The table came from immunoSEQ multiplex PCR; TCRdb's copy has only in-frame clones and leaves some out. V and J calls and clone size follow that table, whereas D and trimming were derived from the DNA. The sample shows some 320,000 clones, roughly 90% of them seen only once. V was cut by 4 bases and J by 5 bases, with 15 bases left in between. Per germline, CDR1 MGHRA and CDR2 YSYEKL. The CDR3 covers 14 residues.

This clonotype was obtained from a woman in her thirties who had been exposed to COVID-19. The chain joins TRBV4-1 to TRBJ2-7; tentatively, D is TRBD2 (6 bases). The specimen sequenced was PBMCs or T cells enriched from blood (not recorded which). In nucleotides, the CDR3 is TGCGCCAGCAGCCGCGTGTCGGGGGAGAACGAGCAGTACTTC. Translated, it gives CASSRVSGENEQYF.